Described below is a single T cell receptor (beta chain) sequence and its context. This specimen comes from a study of blood T cell repertoires in COVID-19. The wider study: Nucleic acid was either cDNA or gDNA, and it came from T cells, B-cell-depleted T cells, or PBMCs.

Only in-frame clones appear in the TCRdb table, and some are missing; sequencing was by immunoSEQ multiplex PCR. The data hold under 200,000 clones, with approximately 80% observed a single time. Cohorts were determined from participant-reported clinical history. Donors in Cohort 3 counted as recovered after two negative PCRs, clearance, or symptom resolution. Trimming stripped 2 bases from V and 3 bases from J, with 10 bases between. Looked up from germline, CDR1 is SEHNR and CDR2 is FQNEAQ (reference sequence). The CDR3 length is 14 residues. The chain uses TRBV7-9 and TRBJ1-2; the D gene is possibly TRBD1 (5 bases). The sequence was obtained from a woman in her sixties or seventies who had recovered from COVID-19. Sequencing was carried out using PBMCs or T cells enriched from blood (not recorded which). The CDR3 is CASSLNQGDYGYTF. The CDR3 DNA is TGTGCCAGCAGCTTAAATCAGGGCGACTATGGCTACACCTTC.